The 28 T cell receptor beta chains below all came from one sample that was sequenced in a study of blood T cell repertoires in COVID-19. Sequencing used immunoSEQ multiplex PCR; TCRdb keeps in-frame clones, though not all of them. The sample gives fewer than 400,000 clones, 90% to 95% of which show up once; around 3.9% is in the top ten. Specimen: PBMCs or T cells enriched from blood (not recorded which). The receptors come from a woman younger than 45 who had been exposed to COVID-19.

The chain recombines TRBV10-2 with TRBJ1-1, with 7 bases matching TRBD1. CDR3 length: 15 amino acids. Germline lookup yields CDR1 WSHSY and CDR2 SAAADI. J was trimmed by 0 bases and V by 11 bases; bases with no gene match: 12. The CDR3 protein is CASQGQMLMNTEAFF. CDR3 bases: TGCGCCTCACAGGGACAGATGTTAATGAACACTGAAGCTTTCTTT.

The V gene is TRBV5-4, the J gene TRBJ2-6, with D perhaps matching TRBD2 (6 bases). The CDR3 covers 18 residues. Trimming took off 3 bases at V and 1 base at J, with 17 bases between the two ends. CDR1 SGHNT and CDR2 YYREEE come from the germline V gene (reference sequence). The CDR3 region is CASSSGRSGFSGANVLTF. DNA of the CDR3: TGTGCCAGCAGCTCGGGGAGGTCGGGATTTTCTGGGGCCAACGTCCTGACTTTC.

This chain joins TRBV10-3 and TRBJ1-1; D is unclear. Trimming took 4 bases from V and 5 from J, leaving 11 bases between them. The CDR3 contains 13 residues. Germline assignment: CDR1 ENHRY and CDR2 SYGVKD. The CDR3 sequence: CAISVGGGTEAFF. The CDR3, as DNA: TGTGCCATCAGTGTGGGAGGAGGGACTGAAGCTTTCTTT.

The chain combines TRBV7-2 with TRBJ1-6; 9 bases line up with TRBD1. The CDR3 has 15 residues. V trimming: 4 bases; J trimming: 9 bases; junction bases outside the gene matches: 7. Germline V gene sequence: CDR1 SGHTA, CDR2 FQGNSA. CDR3 in DNA: TGTGCCAGCAGCTCGGGACAGGGATTTCGTTCACCCCTCCACTTT. It yields the protein CASSSGQGFRSPLHF.

Only one count was recorded for this clone. The rearrangement joins TRBV7-3 to TRBJ2-3; possibly TRBD2 for D (7 bases). Germline V gene sequence: CDR1 SGHTA, CDR2 FQGTGA. Deletions cut 0 bases from V and 3 bases from J, with 19 bases between. The CDR3 totals 18 residues. CDR3 sequence: CASSLTLTEGGKTDTQYF. The CDR3 bases are TGTGCCAGCAGCTTAACGCTAACCGAGGGGGGGAAAACAGATACGCAGTATTTT.

This chain connects TRBV24-1 to TRBJ2-1; 8 bases agree with TRBD2. From germline, CDR1 is KGHDR and CDR2 SFDVKD. CDR3 size: 12 residues. J was trimmed by 9 bases and V by 6 bases; bases with no gene match: 3. CDR3 coding DNA: TGTGCCACCAGTCCGGGGGGGGTTGAGCAGTTCTTC. Protein sequence: CATSPGGVEQFF.

V gene TRBV6-1 combines with J gene TRBJ2-5; no reliable D call. The CDR3 sequence is 15 residues long. Trimming removed 0 bases from V and 5 bases from J, with 13 bases in between. CDR1 and CDR2 from the germline V gene are MNHNS and SASEGT. CDR3 loop: CASSEAPRQRETQYF. The CDR3 nucleotides are TGTGCCAGCAGTGAAGCCCCTAGGCAGAGGGAGACCCAGTACTTC.

CDR3 DNA sequence: TGCGCCAGCAGTAGACGGGATGACCGACGCTATGGCTACACCTTC. Translating gives CASSRRDDRRYGYTF. The V call is TRBV5-1, the J call TRBJ1-2; D is uncertain. Trimming removed 5 bases at V and 4 bases at J, with 18 bases between. The CDR3 extends over 15 amino acids. Per germline, CDR1 SGHRS and CDR2 YFSETQ.

The rearrangement links TRBV9 to TRBJ1-2; no firm D call. The CDR3 is made up of 12 amino acids. V dropped 4 bases and J dropped 10 bases, with 14 bases sitting between them. Germline CDR1 reads SGDLS; CDR2 reads YYNGEE. CDR3 protein: CASSLWSHSYTF. CDR3 bases: TGTGCCAGCAGCTTATGGTCCCACTCCTACACCTTC. Drawing the rest from reference TRBV9 and TRBJ1-2, the complete variable domain is DSGVTQTPKHLITATGQRVTLRCSPRSGDLSVYWYQQSLDQGLQFLIQYYNGEERAKGNILERFSAQQFPDLHSELNLSSLELGDSALYFCASSLWSHSYTFGSGTRLTVV.

V gene TRBV7-2 combines with J gene TRBJ2-1; 9 bases map to TRBD1. V lost 1 base, J lost 3 bases, and 10 bases stayed unmatched. Germline V gives CDR1 SGHTA, CDR2 FQGNSA. The CDR3 spans 18 residues. The CDR3 region has the DNA TGTGCCAGCAGCTTAGTAGCTTGGGGACAGGGCATCTACAATGAGCAGTTCTTC. Its protein product is CASSLVAWGQGIYNEQFF.

The CDR3 bases are TGTGCCAGTTCTATAGCGGGGACGGAGACCCAGTACTTC. This encodes CASSIAGTETQYF. The gene calls are TRBV11-1 and TRBJ2-5, with TRBD2 identical over 8 bases. Trimming removed 9 bases from V and 5 bases from J; junction bases left unmatched: 8. CDR3 length equals 13 residues. Germline V gene lookup returns CDR1 SGHAT and CDR2 FQDESV (reference sequence).

The V gene is TRBV18, the J gene TRBJ2-1, with 13 bases identical to TRBD2. CDR1 is KGHSH and CDR2 is LQKENI in the germline V gene. The V segment lost 5 bases and the J segment 6 bases; nucleotides outside the gene matches: 4. CDR3 length equals 15 residues. CDR3 in DNA: TGTGCCAGCTCAATAACTAGCGGGGGGGCCAATGAGCAGTTCTTC. Its protein product is CASSITSGGANEQFF.

J is TRBJ2-5 and V is TRBV14, with D possibly being TRBD1 (6 bases). Looked up from germline, CDR1 is SGHDN and CDR2 is FVKESK. The CDR3 covers 16 residues. Trimming pared 0 bases from V and 1 base from J, leaving 12 bases between. The CDR3 sequence: CASSQEMGRGQETQYF. In DNA form, the CDR3 reads TGTGCCAGCAGCCAAGAGATGGGCAGGGGCCAAGAGACCCAGTACTTC.

The rearrangement links TRBV5-5 to TRBJ1-3; D remains ambiguous. This CDR3 is built from 15 residues. The germline V gene has CDR1 SGHKS and CDR2 YYEKEE (reference sequence). The V gene lost 2 bases and the J gene lost 0 bases, with 9 bases spanning the gap. In DNA, the CDR3 is TGTGCCAGCAGCTTTGCGGTCACCTCTGGAAACACCATATATTTT. Its translation is CASSFAVTSGNTIYF.

This clone was seen just once. The rearrangement joins TRBV19 to TRBJ1-5; D not resolved. The germline gives CDR1 LNHDA, CDR2 SQIVND (reference sequence). V shed 7 bases and J shed 5 bases, with 18 bases lying between them. This CDR3 is built from 15 residues. DNA for the CDR3: TGTGCCAGTAATCTAGGAGGAGTCGGCGATCAGCCCCAGCATTTT. This translates into CASNLGGVGDQPQHF.

This clone appeared a single time. The chain has TRBV4-3 and TRBJ1-2, with D uncertain. The germline V gene encodes CDR1 LGHNA and CDR2 YSLEER. Deletions cut 4 bases from V and 4 bases from J, with 16 bases between. This CDR3 is built from 15 residues. In DNA form, the CDR3 reads TGCGCCAGCAGCCCAATGTATGACATTTTCTATGGCTACACCTTC. Translating gives CASSPMYDIFYGYTF.

This clone was recorded only once. The CDR3 nucleotides read TGTGCCAGCAGTAAAAGCAGGGGGGAGACCCAGTACTTC. This encodes CASSKSRGETQYF. V usage is TRBV7-6 and J usage is TRBJ2-5; TRBD1 matches 7 bases. This CDR3 is 13 amino acids long. After removal of 6 bases from V and 5 bases from J, the junction contained 6 bases not matched to a gene. The germline CDR1 and CDR2 sequences are SGHVS and FNYEAQ.

The rearrangement uses TRBV10-2 and TRBJ1-4; 8 nucleotides agree with TRBD1. V dropped 3 bases and J dropped 7; count of bases not matched to a gene: 7. This CDR3 has 15 amino acids. Germline lookup yields CDR1 WSHSY and CDR2 SAAADI. DNA of the CDR3: TGCGCCAGCAGTGAAAGGAACAGGGGGACTGAAAAACTGTTTTTT. This codes for CASSERNRGTEKLFF.

The V gene is TRBV7-6, the J gene TRBJ1-4; maybe TRBD1 (6 bases). This CDR3 has 14 amino acids. Germline CDR1 is SGHVS and CDR2 is FNYEAQ. The V end lost 4 bases, the J end lost 4 bases, and 10 bases lay between the germline ends. This CDR3 is CASSSTGSNEKLFF. CDR3 DNA sequence: TGTGCCAGCAGCTCAACAGGGAGTAATGAAAAACTGTTTTTT.

This clone has more than one count but fewer than ten. The chain carries TRBV6-2 or TRBV6-3 and TRBJ1-1; no clear D gene. Deletions cut 4 bases from V and 0 bases from J, with 9 bases between. CDR1 is MNHEY, CDR2 SVGEGT, per germline. The CDR3 consists of 14 residues. In DNA form, the CDR3 reads TGTGCCAGCAGTTGGGGAGAAATGAACACTGAAGCTTTCTTT. Translating gives CASSWGEMNTEAFF.

This chain connects TRBV15 to TRBJ1-4, with 8 positions matching TRBD1. The CDR3 loop spans 16 amino acids. CDR1 is LNHNV, CDR2 YYDKDF, per germline (reference sequence). V dropped 0 bases and J dropped 5; count of bases not matched to a gene: 5. The CDR3 reads CATSRDRQGANEKLFF. For the CDR3, the DNA is TGTGCCACCAGCAGAGATCGTCAGGGGGCGAATGAAAAACTGTTTTTT.

Here the CDR3 reads CASSSGLSEAFF. Written as DNA, the CDR3 is TGTGCCAGCAGCTCCGGACTGAGTGAAGCTTTCTTT. This chain joins TRBV5-5 and TRBJ1-1; D unclear. Trimming left V 3 bases short and J 7 bases short, with 10 bases between. Germline assignment: CDR1 SGHKS and CDR2 YYEKEE (reference sequence). The CDR3 consists of 12 residues.

CDR3 DNA sequence: TGTGCCAGCAGCTCTCGGGGGGGCCGGATCGGGGAGCTGTTTTTT. Protein sequence: CASSSRGGRIGELFF. The rearrangement links TRBV5-4 to TRBJ2-2; 8 nucleotides line up with TRBD2. V lost 3 bases and J lost 7; bases outside the gene matches: 8. CDR1 and CDR2 from the germline V gene are SGHNT and YYREEE (reference sequence). The CDR3 contains 15 residues.

The J gene is TRBJ1-3, the V gene TRBV6-1; D not resolved. In germline, CDR1 is MNHNS, CDR2 SASEGT. Trimming took 1 base from V and 1 from J, leaving 8 bases between them. The CDR3 runs to 15 residues. The CDR3 coding sequence is TGTGCCAGCAGTGAAGAATGGCCGTCTGGAAACACCATATATTTT. This translates into CASSEEWPSGNTIYF.

The chain links TRBV6-1 to TRBJ1-5; tentatively, D is TRBD1 (6 bases). This CDR3 spans 13 amino acids. Germline CDR1 and CDR2: MNHNS and SASEGT. Trimming removed 2 bases from V and 9 bases from J, with 11 bases in between. CDR3 sequence (DNA): TGTGCCAGCAGTGAAACGGACAGAGGGCCCCAGCATTTT. Encoded protein: CASSETDRGPQHF.

The rearrangement joins TRBV12-5 to TRBJ1-1, with D possibly being TRBD1 (6 bases). Germline lookup yields CDR1 LGHNT and CDR2 FRNRAP. The CDR3 has 13 residues. V lost 1 base and J 5 bases, leaving 8 bases between the germline ends. DNA of the CDR3: TGTGCTAGTGGTTTGGAGAGGGGGACTGAAGCTTTCTTT. Translated, it gives CASGLERGTEAFF.

This clone was detected many times. The chain joins TRBV6-6 to TRBJ1-2, with 8 positions matching TRBD1. In germline, CDR1 is MNHNY, CDR2 SVGAGI (reference sequence). The J segment lost 4 bases and the V segment lost 5 bases, leaving 15 bases of the junction unmatched. This CDR3 region has 17 residues. Here the CDR3 reads CASSPRDRRAIGYGYTF. In DNA form, the CDR3 reads TGTGCCAGCAGTCCGAGGGACAGGCGAGCGATAGGCTATGGCTACACCTTC.

The V and J genes are TRBV19 and TRBJ2-2; 11 positions agree with TRBD2. The length of the CDR3 is 15 residues. Germline CDR1 LNHDA, CDR2 SQIVND (reference sequence). The V gene end was trimmed by 7 bases and the J gene end by 5 bases; junction bases not matched to a gene: 6. This CDR3 is CASIRLAGLTGELFF. The CDR3 nucleotides read TGTGCCAGTATCAGACTAGCGGGGTTAACCGGGGAGCTGTTTTTT.